The 30 T cell receptor beta chains listed next were all sequenced from one sample in a study of blood T cell repertoires in COVID-19. The method was immunoSEQ multiplex PCR; TCRdb's version includes in-frame clones alone and lacks a portion of them. The profile shows around 160,000 clones, 87% of them singletons. Sequences were obtained from PBMCs or T cells enriched from blood (not recorded which). The receptor set was obtained from a woman aged 35 to 49 who had been exposed to COVID-19.

The chain employs TRBV5-6 and TRBJ2-3; a possible D gene is TRBD2 (6 bases). The V and J ends lost 3 bases and 6 bases respectively, with 20 bases between them. CDR3 length: 16 residues. The germline V gene encodes CDR1 SGHDT and CDR2 YYEEEE. CDR3 sequence reads: CASSYPGLPSDDTQYF. In nucleotides, the CDR3 is TGTGCCAGCAGCTACCCGGGACTCCCCTCCGATGATACGCAGTATTTT.

The chain has TRBV6-5 and TRBJ2-5; 14 bases are shared with TRBD2. The CDR3 is 16 amino acids. The ends lost 3 bases at V and 5 bases at J; junction bases unmatched: 5. Germline loops: CDR1 MNHEY, CDR2 SVGAGI. CDR3 coding DNA: TGTGCCAGCAGTTATGACGGGACTAGCGGGAGCGAGACCCAGTACTTC. It is translated as CASSYDGTSGSETQYF.

The chain joins TRBV14 to TRBJ2-2; TRBD2 agrees at 10 bases. Germline CDR1 reads SGHDN; CDR2 reads FVKESK. Losses at the gene ends were 4 bases for V and 5 bases for J; bases not matched to a gene: 7. This CDR3 spans 16 amino acids. For the CDR3, the DNA is TGTGCCAGCAGCCTCAGCGGGGGGGCCGTTACCGGGGAGCTGTTTTTT. It codes for CASSLSGGAVTGELFF.

V usage is TRBV7-7 and J usage is TRBJ2-3; D gene uncertain. V was cut by 2 bases and J by 4 bases, with 7 bases left in between. Germline values: CDR1 SSHAT, CDR2 FNYEAQ (reference sequence). This CDR3 region has 13 residues. CDR3: CASSLSSSDTQYF. CDR3 nucleotide sequence: TGTGCCAGCAGCTTATCCTCTTCAGATACGCAGTATTTT.

The rearrangement uses TRBV5-4 and TRBJ2-1, with D possibly being TRBD1 (6 bases). V dropped 4 bases and J dropped 8 bases, with 16 bases sitting between them. Germline CDR1 is SGHNT and CDR2 is YYREEE (reference sequence). The CDR3 length is 14 residues. The CDR3 coding sequence is TGTGCCAGCAGCAATACCGGGACACCGGATGAGCAGTTCTTC. Translated: CASSNTGTPDEQFF.

J is TRBJ1-4 and V is TRBV19; TRBD1 aligns across 8 bases. Trimming removed 5 bases from V and 8 bases from J; junction bases left unmatched: 10. The CDR3 consists of 15 residues. Germline CDR1 reads LNHDA; CDR2 reads SQIVND (reference sequence). The CDR3 bases are TGTGCCAGTAGTTCGATCGGACAGGGCGAGGAAAAACTGTTTTTT. Its protein product is CASSSIGQGEEKLFF.

The J gene is TRBJ1-6, the V gene TRBV27; D perhaps matches TRBD1 (5 bases). The CDR3 is 16 amino acids. Trimming took off 0 bases at V and 7 bases at J, with 13 bases between the two ends. The germline CDR1 and CDR2 sequences are MNHEY and SMNVEV (reference sequence). Written as DNA, the CDR3 is TGTGCCAGCAGTTTATCAGGCAGGGCATCAAATTCACCCCTCCACTTT. Translation: CASSLSGRASNSPLHF.

The chain couples TRBV15 to TRBJ1-3, with D perhaps matching TRBD1 (6 bases). This CDR3 has 18 amino acids. From germline, CDR1 is LNHNV and CDR2 YYDKDF (reference sequence). V lost 1 base to trimming and J lost 1 base, with 17 bases between them. For the CDR3, the DNA is TGTGCCACCAGCAGAGTGAACCTCGGACAGTCTTCTGGAAACACCATATATTTT. Its protein is CATSRVNLGQSSGNTIYF.

The chain recombines TRBV9 with TRBJ2-3; 10 bases line up with TRBD1. Germline V gene data show CDR1 as SGDLS and CDR2 as YYNGEE. CDR3 size: 15 residues. The trim removed 4 bases at V and 3 bases at J, leaving 5 bases unmatched. The CDR3 bases are TGTGCCAGCAGCACTGGGACAGGGGATACAGATACGCAGTATTTT. Protein: CASSTGTGDTDTQYF.

The CDR3 DNA reads as TGTGCCAGCAGCGGAAACAGGGGTGAGACCCAGTACTTC. As protein: CASSGNRGETQYF. This chain joins TRBV13 and TRBJ2-5; 7 bases line up with TRBD1. The germline gives CDR1 PRHDT, CDR2 FYEKMQ (reference sequence). V was pared by 5 bases and J by 5 bases, with 5 bases of the junction left unmatched. There are 13 residues in the CDR3. Variable domain in full (rest from reference TRBV13 and TRBJ2-5): AAGVIQSPRHLIKEKRETATLKCYPIPRHDTVYWYQQGPGQDPQFLISFYEKMQSDKGSIPDRFSAQQFSDYHSELNMSSLELGDSALYFCASSGNRGETQYFGPGTRLLVL.

V and J are TRBV27 and TRBJ1-6; D remains unclear. V was pared by 9 bases and J by 0 bases, with 9 bases between. The CDR3 extends over 14 amino acids. The germline CDR1 and CDR2 sequences are MNHEY and SMNVEV (reference sequence). This CDR3 reads CASTRSSYNSPLHF. In DNA form, the CDR3 reads TGTGCCAGTACCCGTAGCTCCTATAATTCACCCCTCCACTTT.

Written as DNA, the CDR3 is TGTGCCAGTAGTATGCGAAGACAGGGAAATGAAAAACTGTTTTTT. This translates into CASSMRRQGNEKLFF. This chain links TRBV19 with TRBJ1-4; 7 nucleotides agree with TRBD1. The CDR3 sequence is 15 residues long. The J segment lost 5 bases and the V segment lost 3 bases, leaving 6 bases of the junction unmatched. Germline-derived CDR1 and CDR2 are LNHDA and SQIVND (reference sequence).

The V call is TRBV2, the J call TRBJ1-2, with D possibly being TRBD1 (6 bases). This CDR3 has 13 amino acids. Germline CDR1 and CDR2: SNHLY and FYNNEI. V lost 6 bases and J 0 bases, leaving 8 bases between the germline ends. This CDR3 is CASRGTSNYGYTF. CDR3 sequence (DNA): TGTGCCAGCAGGGGGACATCTAACTATGGCTACACCTTC.

V usage is TRBV28 and J usage is TRBJ2-7; 8 bases align to TRBD1. J lost 2 bases, V lost 6 bases, and 6 bases had no gene match. Germline V gene data show CDR1 as MDHEN and CDR2 as SYDVKM. The CDR3 loop spans 14 amino acids. The CDR3 protein is CASSLTGVAYEQYF. As DNA, the CDR3 is TGTGCCAGCAGCCTGACAGGGGTGGCCTACGAGCAGTACTTC.

The chain uses TRBV3-1 (or the pseudogene TRBV3-2) and TRBJ2-1, with 7 bases matching TRBD2. The CDR3 has 17 residues. The V gene's germline CDR1 is LGHDT and CDR2 YNNKEL (reference sequence). V dropped 3 bases and J dropped 3; count of bases not matched to a gene: 11. The DNA for the CDR3 is TGTGCCAGCAGCCACCGAGGGGCGGGAGCAAACTACAATGAGCAGTTCTTC. The encoded protein is CASSHRGAGANYNEQFF.

As to this clone: Within the sample, other DNA sequences also encode this same CDR3. The rearrangement joins TRBV5-1 to TRBJ1-6, with a weak D call TRBD1 (6 bases). The V gene's germline CDR1 is SGHRS and CDR2 YFSETQ. V lost 0 bases and J lost 7, with 8 bases in between. This CDR3 region has 14 residues. Here the CDR3 reads CASSLGQENSPLHF. CDR3 nucleotides: TGCGCCAGCAGCTTGGGACAGGAAAATTCACCCCTCCACTTT.

The rearrangement joins TRBV28 to TRBJ2-7; TRBD1 might be the D (6 bases). Trimming shortened V by 4 bases and J by 2 bases, and 21 bases separated the two germline ends. The CDR3 consists of 17 residues. Per germline, CDR1 MDHEN and CDR2 SYDVKM. The CDR3 region is CASSSTSDSFNTYEQYF. The CDR3 bases are TGTGCCAGCAGTTCCACCTCGGACAGCTTCAATACCTACGAGCAGTACTTC.

This sequence joins TRBV6-1 and TRBJ1-4, with D possibly TRBD1 on 6 matching bases. V was clipped by 7 bases and J by 5 bases, with 11 bases between them. Germline CDR1 reads MNHNS; CDR2 reads SASEGT. This CDR3 has 13 residues. The CDR3 coding sequence is TGTGCCAGCAATAACAGGGCAAATGAAAAACTGTTTTTT. Protein: CASNNRANEKLFF.

The chain uses TRBV4-1 and TRBJ1-1; D uncertain. In germline, CDR1 is MGHRA, CDR2 YSYEKL. V lost 4 bases, J lost 4 bases, and 10 bases lay in between. The CDR3 spans 13 residues. The CDR3, as DNA: TGCGCCAGCAGCCCCCGGGGTGGCACTGAAGCTTTCTTT. Translated, it gives CASSPRGGTEAFF.

The chain recombines TRBV19 with TRBJ1-4; possibly TRBD1 for D (6 bases). Germline V CDR1 and CDR2: LNHDA, SQIVND (reference sequence). The CDR3 runs to 14 residues. Trimming took 3 bases from V and 8 from J, leaving 13 bases between them. CDR3 in amino acids: CASSIGGAGEKLFF. The CDR3 DNA follows: TGTGCCAGTAGTATCGGGGGGGCTGGGGAAAAACTGTTTTTT. Full variable domain (remainder filled in from reference TRBV19 and TRBJ1-4): DGGITQSPKYLFRKEGQNVTLSCEQNLNHDAMYWYRQDPGQGLRLIYYSQIVNDFQKGDIAEGYSVSREKKESFPLTVTSAQKNPTAFYLCASSIGGAGEKLFFGSGTQLSVL.

This clone showed up just once. The chain has TRBV11-2 and TRBJ2-2; possibly TRBD1 for D (6 bases). V was clipped by 5 bases and J by 6 bases, with 10 bases between them. The CDR3 is 13 amino acids. In germline, CDR1 is SGHAT, CDR2 FQNNGV. Here the CDR3 reads CASSTGTAGELFF. The CDR3 DNA is TGTGCCAGCAGCACAGGGACGGCCGGGGAGCTGTTTTTT. Full variable domain (missing parts from reference TRBV11-2 and TRBJ2-2): EAGVAQSPRYKIIEKRQSVAFWCNPISGHATLYWYQQILGQGPKLLIQFQNNGVVDDSQLPKDRFSAERLKGVDSTLKIQPAKLEDSAVYLCASSTGTAGELFFGEGSRLTVL.

The chain has TRBV2 and TRBJ2-3, with 7 bases identical to TRBD1. The V segment lost 5 bases and the J segment 0 bases; nucleotides outside the gene matches: 5. This CDR3 has 15 amino acids. Germline V gives CDR1 SNHLY, CDR2 FYNNEI. CDR3 loop: CASSRDRYSTDTQYF. CDR3 bases: TGTGCCAGCAGTCGGGACAGATACAGCACAGATACGCAGTATTTT.

This clone was counted a single time. A read error may produce the germline difference seen at one junction end. This chain links TRBV7-2 with TRBJ1-2; no firm D call. Germline V CDR1 and CDR2: SGHTA, FQGNSA. This CDR3 has 14 amino acids. CDR3 loop: CANSLGRFNYGYTF. The DNA for the CDR3 is TGTGCCAACAGCTTAGGTCGTTTTAACTATGGCTACACCTTC. The variable domain in full, with the rest retrieved from reference TRBV7-2 and TRBJ1-2, is GAGVSQSPSNKVTEKGKDVELRCDPISGHTALYWYRQSLGQGLEFLIYFQGNSAPDKSGLPSDRFSAERTGGSVSTLTIQRTQQEDSAVYLCANSLGRFNYGYTFGSGTRLTVV.

The chain employs TRBV6-1 and TRBJ2-5, with a possible D match to TRBD2 (6 bases). Trimming removed 1 base from V and 7 bases from J, with 7 bases in between. The germline V gene encodes CDR1 MNHNS and CDR2 SASEGT. The length of the CDR3 is 12 residues. CDR3 region: CASSEGGVTQYF. DNA of the CDR3: TGTGCCAGCAGTGAAGGGGGGGTGACCCAGTACTTC.

The chain links TRBV19 to TRBJ2-1; 12 nucleotides match TRBD2. This CDR3 comprises 17 residues. In germline, CDR1 is LNHDA, CDR2 SQIVND (reference sequence). V lost 1 base and J lost 5; bases outside the gene matches: 6. The chain's CDR3 is CASSIVAGLAGNNEQFF. For the CDR3, the DNA is TGTGCCAGTAGTATAGTAGCCGGACTAGCGGGAAACAATGAGCAGTTCTTC.

The gene calls are TRBV28 and TRBJ2-1, with TRBD1 identical over 7 bases. Germline V gene lookup returns CDR1 MDHEN and CDR2 SYDVKM. After removal of 6 bases from V and 6 bases from J, the junction contained 11 bases not matched to a gene. The CDR3 has 15 amino acids. CDR3: CASRMPGQKVNEQFF. For the CDR3, the DNA is TGTGCCAGCAGAATGCCGGGACAGAAGGTCAATGAGCAGTTCTTC.

V and J are TRBV19 and TRBJ2-3; 7 bases agree with TRBD1. This CDR3 is 14 amino acids long. Per the germline V gene, CDR1 is LNHDA and CDR2 is SQIVND (reference sequence). V was clipped by 3 bases and J by 6 bases; unmatched bases: 6. CDR3 protein: CASSIGQATDTQYF. DNA of the CDR3: TGTGCCAGTAGTATCGGACAGGCCACGGATACGCAGTATTTT.

This clone was recorded only once. The rearrangement joins TRBV10-1 to TRBJ2-3, with a tentative D call TRBD2 (7 bases). The CDR3 spans 16 residues. Germline V gene lookup returns CDR1 WNHNN and CDR2 SYGVQD (reference sequence). Trimming stripped 4 bases from V and 1 base from J, with 15 bases between. In DNA form, the CDR3 reads TGCGCCAGCAGTGCAAGGAGGGGGGGAGGCACAGATACGCAGTATTTT. Translating it yields CASSARRGGGTDTQYF.

This chain connects TRBV5-1 to TRBJ1-3; the D is unclear. The CDR3 length is 14 residues. V was cut by 1 base and J by 1 base, with 6 bases left in between. Germline CDR1 and CDR2: SGHRS and YFSETQ. The CDR3 protein is CASSLPGSGNTIYF. The CDR3 bases are TGCGCCAGCAGCTTGCCAGGTTCTGGAAACACCATATATTTT.

The chain carries TRBV10-3 and TRBJ1-5; D ambiguous. Germline-derived CDR1 and CDR2 are ENHRY and SYGVKD. CDR3 length equals 14 residues. V lost 3 bases and J 0 bases, leaving 6 bases between the germline ends. CDR3 DNA sequence: TGTGCCATCAGTGACGGTGATAGCAATCAGCCCCAGCATTTT. Translation: CAISDGDSNQPQHF.